A single sample is the source of the 9 T cell receptor beta chains below, sequenced in a study of T cell responses to AZD1222 COVID-19 vaccine. Clones were read by immunoSEQ multiplex PCR, and TCRdb kept only the in-frame ones, dropping some. The profile shows about 39,000 clones, 80% to 90% of them singletons. The sequences come from peripheral blood, collected 28 days after the second dose of the MenACWY control vaccine. These receptors all come from an adult who received the MenACWY meningococcal vaccine as a control.

J is TRBJ2-2 and V is TRBV3-1 (or the pseudogene TRBV3-2); D unresolved. The V gene's germline CDR1 is LGHDT and CDR2 YNNKEL (reference sequence). The germline V and J ends were trimmed by 2 bases and 2 bases, with 9 bases remaining between them. This CDR3 region has 15 residues. CDR3 protein: CASSQLGYNTGELFF. CDR3 nucleotides: TGTGCCAGCAGCCAATTGGGATATAACACCGGGGAGCTGTTTTTT.

This rearrangement joins TRBV14 to TRBJ2-2; perhaps D is TRBD1 or TRBD2 (5 bases each). V lost 0 bases, J lost 4 bases, and 9 bases lay in between. The CDR3 has 15 residues. Germline V gene sequence: CDR1 SGHDN, CDR2 FVKESK. CDR3 DNA: TGTGCCAGCAGCCAAGATTGGGACCCCACCGGGGAGCTGTTTTTT. As protein: CASSQDWDPTGELFF.

The chain joins TRBV20-1 to TRBJ2-7; D not resolved. The CDR3 length is 11 residues. Germline CDR1 and CDR2: DFQATT and SNEGSKA (reference sequence). The CDR3 region is CRAGNGYEQYF. DNA of the CDR3: TGCAGGGCCGGAAATGGATACGAGCAGTACTTC.

This clone was observed a single time. The V and J genes are TRBV28 and TRBJ1-2, with TRBD1 identical over 7 bases. This CDR3 is 14 amino acids long. The germline V gene has CDR1 MDHEN and CDR2 SYDVKM. The V gene end was trimmed by 3 bases and the J gene end by 8 bases; junction bases not matched to a gene: 9. In DNA form, the CDR3 reads TGTGCCAGCAGTTTCCCTCTACAGGGGCGAGGCTACACCTTC. Amino acids: CASSFPLQGRGYTF.

This clone was picked up a small number of times. The chain uses TRBV2 and TRBJ1-5; TRBD1 agrees at 9 bases. CDR1 SNHLY and CDR2 FYNNEI come from the germline V gene. Germline trimming cut 6 bases from V and 5 bases from J; bases unmatched to any gene: 2. This CDR3 region has 13 residues. The CDR3 loop reads CASRGDRDQPQHF. CDR3 nucleotide sequence: TGTGCCAGCAGGGGGGACAGGGATCAGCCCCAGCATTTT. Full variable domain (remainder filled in from reference TRBV2 and TRBJ1-5): EPEVTQTPSHQVTQMGQEVILRCVPISNHLYFYWYRQILGQKVEFLVSFYNNEISEKSEIFDDQFSVERPDGSNFTLKIRSTKLEDSAMYFCASRGDRDQPQHFGDGTRLSIL.

J is TRBJ2-6 and V is TRBV7-9, with D possibly matching TRBD1 (6 bases). The CDR3 extends over 15 amino acids. The ends were cut back, 4 bases at V and 4 bases at J, with 11 bases in the middle. Per the germline V gene, CDR1 is SEHNR and CDR2 is FQNEAQ (reference sequence). CDR3 sequence: CASSSQGPGANVLTF. The CDR3 nucleotides read TGTGCCAGCAGCTCCCAGGGGCCCGGGGCCAACGTCCTGACTTTC.

This rearrangement joins TRBV19 to TRBJ1-6, with 7 nucleotides matching TRBD1. The CDR3 spans 15 residues. The germline V gene has CDR1 LNHDA and CDR2 SQIVND (reference sequence). The trim removed 6 bases at V and 7 bases at J, leaving 9 bases unmatched. CDR3 nucleotides: TGTGCCAGTAGCCAAGCCGGGACAGAGAATTCACCCCTCCACTTT. Its translation: CASSQAGTENSPLHF.

This clone is large within its sample. The chain links TRBV2 to TRBJ2-2; 8 nucleotides match TRBD1. Per germline, CDR1 SNHLY and CDR2 FYNNEI. The V segment lost 8 bases and the J segment 1 base; nucleotides outside the gene matches: 6. The length of the CDR3 is 15 residues. Here the CDR3 DNA reads TGTGCCAGCTCAAAGACAGGGGAGAACACCGGGGAGCTGTTTTTT. Translated: CASSKTGENTGELFF.

The J gene is TRBJ1-3, the V gene TRBV21-1; the D segment call TRBD1 is taken from the table without a DNA check. TRBV21-1 is given as a pseudogene. The CDR3 totals 14 residues. Written as DNA, the CDR3 is TGTGCCAGCATCCCCAGGGGAACGGGAAACACCATATATTTT. Translation gives CASIPRGTGNTIYF.